This T cell receptor beta chain derives from a study of T cells in Graves' hyperthyroidism and ophthalmopathy. The germline V and J ends were trimmed by 4 bases and 2 bases, with 5 bases remaining between them. CDR1 is SGHRS, CDR2 YFSETQ, per germline. The CDR3 extends over 12 amino acids. The TCR beta CDR3 regions underwent amplification using RNA transcripts as the source. A set of HTBI primers served as the primers for a first-round RT-PCR of the TCR CDR3. From the multiplex PCR reads, TCRdb called clonotypes with MiXCR, one entry per CDR3 protein. The profile shows around 520,000 distinct CDR3 sequences, 14% of them singletons. General study points: Blood samples included most of the expanded thyroid clonotypes exceeding 0.001.

This clonotype was counted a few times. Its antigen is as yet unknown. The sample taken for sequencing was blood. The chain links TRBV5-1 to TRBJ2-3, with a tentative D call TRBD2 (5 bases). The source of this sequence is a woman in her thirties or forties with Graves' hyperthyroidism. In nucleotides, the CDR3 is TGCGCCAGCAGCGACTACACAGATACGCAGTATTTT. Translation: CASSDYTDTQYF.